This T cell receptor beta chain appears in the sequencing data of a study of blood T cell repertoires in COVID-19. Looking at the study overall: COVID-19 samples collected from the United States, Italy and Spain covered acute and convalescent phases. PBMCs, B-cell-depleted T cells, or T cells provided the cDNA or gDNA that made up the material.

The repertoire was sequenced with immunoSEQ multiplex PCR; TCRdb's copy has only in-frame clones and lacks some. Seen here are tens of thousands of clones, 80% to 95% observed once, and the top ten hold around 2.5%. Germline lookup yields CDR1 SGHTA and CDR2 FQGNSA. The CDR3 loop spans 14 amino acids. Germline trimming cut 5 bases from V and 3 bases from J; bases unmatched to any gene: 4. The table lists this clone with a count of one. V is TRBV7-2 and J is TRBJ1-2, with 9 bases identical to TRBD1. Sequencing was done on a sample of peripheral blood. The clonotype comes from a human donor with active COVID-19. The donor label of this sample is uncertain. The CDR3, as DNA: TGTGCCAGCAGCACTCGGACAGGGGACTATGGCTACACCTTC. Translation gives CASSTRTGDYGYTF.